This passage covers 2 T cell receptor beta chains from one sample sequenced in a study of blood T cells in healthy people across ages. The second PCR ran about 6 to 12 cycles with a sample-barcoded 5' primer and J-beta primers. MiXCR was run by TCRdb on the 5' RACE reads, yielding one entry per CDR3 protein. The sample contains 700,000 or so distinct CDR3 sequences, roughly two fifths of which appear only once. Sample: blood. The receptors were gathered from a man aged 80 or over in good health.

The chain uses TRBV12-5 and TRBJ2-7; tentative D call: TRBD2 (6 bases). Trimming shortened V by 0 bases and J by 0 bases, and 15 bases separated the two germline ends. The germline CDR1 and CDR2 sequences are LGHNT and FRNRAP. The CDR3 totals 17 residues. CDR3: CASGLVRGVKSSYEQYF. CDR3 DNA sequence: TGTGCTAGTGGTTTGGTACGCGGGGTTAAAAGCTCCTACGAGCAGTACTTC.

The chain carries TRBV20-1 and TRBJ2-5, with 11 bases matching TRBD2. CDR1 DFQATT and CDR2 SNEGSKA come from the germline V gene (reference sequence). Trimming at V came to 6 bases and at J to 5 bases, leaving 8 bases not matched to a gene. This CDR3 region has 14 residues. CDR3 region: CSAFSGGAFETQYF. The CDR3 bases are TGCAGTGCCTTTAGCGGGGGGGCCTTCGAGACCCAGTACTTC.